What follows are 22 T cell receptor beta chains derived from one specimen sequenced in a study of cytomegalovirus exposure and HLA in healthy donors. The PCR used 60 Vbeta and 13 Jbeta primers. Measured with immunoSEQ multiplex PCR; TCRdb has only the in-frame clones, and not every one. The table records roughly 130,000 clones, about 80% of them present only once. The sample was PBMCs. The origin of the receptors is a woman between 40 and 50 years old in good health and CMV-seronegative.

This clone was found a few times. CDR3 residues: CASRGGVELFF. The CDR3 DNA reads as TGTGCCAGCAGGGGGGGGGTGGAGCTGTTTTTT. The genes are TRBV2 and TRBJ2-2, with 7 positions matching TRBD2. Germline V gene data show CDR1 as SNHLY and CDR2 as FYNNEI. The junction had 2 bases not matched to a gene; V was cut back by 6 bases and J by 10 bases. This CDR3 is built from 11 residues. The entire variable domain, with the rest obtained from reference TRBV2 and TRBJ2-2, is as follows: EPEVTQTPSHQVTQMGQEVILRCVPISNHLYFYWYRQILGQKVEFLVSFYNNEISEKSEIFDDQFSVERPDGSNFTLKIRSTKLEDSAMYFCASRGGVELFFGEGSRLTVL.

J is TRBJ2-1 and V is TRBV9; a possible D gene is TRBD2 (6 bases). Per germline, CDR1 SGDLS and CDR2 YYNGEE. CDR3 length: 14 residues. The V gene lost 4 bases and the J gene lost 4 bases, with 12 bases spanning the gap. For the CDR3, the DNA is TGTGCCAGCAGCACCACGGCGGGATACAATGAGCAGTTCTTC. Residues: CASSTTAGYNEQFF.

The V and J genes are TRBV28 and TRBJ2-5; D perhaps matches TRBD2 (5 bases). Germline-derived CDR1 and CDR2 are MDHEN and SYDVKM. Trimming left V 6 bases short and J 4 bases short, with 12 bases between. CDR3 length: 13 amino acids. The CDR3 spells CASSSPGRETQYF. In DNA, the CDR3 is TGTGCCAGCAGCTCTCCGGGGAGAGAGACCCAGTACTTC.

The CDR3 protein is CASSAGQDNQPQHF. The DNA of the CDR3 is TGTGCCAGCAGCGCAGGACAGGACAATCAGCCCCAGCATTTT. V usage is TRBV9 and J usage is TRBJ1-5; 7 positions agree with TRBD1. Trimming removed 3 bases from V and 3 bases from J; junction bases left unmatched: 3. The V gene's germline CDR1 is SGDLS and CDR2 YYNGEE. This CDR3 is 14 amino acids long. The entire variable domain, with the rest obtained from reference TRBV9 and TRBJ1-5, is as follows: DSGVTQTPKHLITATGQRVTLRCSPRSGDLSVYWYQQSLDQGLQFLIQYYNGEERAKGNILERFSAQQFPDLHSELNLSSLELGDSALYFCASSAGQDNQPQHFGDGTRLSIL.

The CDR3 loop is CASSLVGTSGRQAGELFF. The CDR3 bases are TGTGCCAGCAGCTTAGTGGGGACTAGCGGGAGACAGGCCGGGGAGCTGTTTTTT. V gene TRBV7-2 combines with J gene TRBJ2-2; 14 bases line up with TRBD2. CDR3 length: 18 residues. The trim removed 1 base at V and 6 bases at J, leaving 7 bases unmatched. Germline V gene data show CDR1 as SGHTA and CDR2 as FQGNSA.

The rearrangement links TRBV28 to TRBJ2-7, with TRBD2 identical over 7 bases. V lost 7 bases to trimming and J lost 1 base; unmatched junction nucleotides: 19. This CDR3 region has 18 residues. Germline V gene lookup returns CDR1 MDHEN and CDR2 SYDVKM. The CDR3 here is CASKVSRTRPAFSYEQYF. Here the CDR3 DNA reads TGTGCCAGCAAAGTATCCAGGACTAGACCGGCGTTTTCCTACGAGCAGTACTTC.

The chain combines TRBV7-2 with TRBJ2-7; D may be TRBD1 (5 bases). CDR1 is SGHTA and CDR2 is FQGNSA in the germline V gene. V lost 2 bases and J lost 3, with 8 bases in between. CDR3 size: 13 residues. CDR3 region: CASSLQGGYEQYF. CDR3 in DNA: TGTGCCAGCAGCTTACAGGGTGGCTACGAGCAGTACTTC.

The chain combines TRBV28 with TRBJ2-3, with 13 bases identical to TRBD2. J was trimmed by 2 bases and V by 7 bases; bases with no gene match: 12. This CDR3 has 18 amino acids. Germline CDR1 MDHEN, CDR2 SYDVKM. CDR3 bases: TGTGCCAGCACCCTTGGACTAGCGGGGGCCGAATCCACAGATACGCAGTATTTT. It codes for CASTLGLAGAESTDTQYF.

V and J are TRBV11-2 and TRBJ1-2; D unclear. This CDR3 region has 13 residues. V lost 5 bases and J 8 bases, leaving 15 bases between the germline ends. Germline V gene data show CDR1 as SGHAT and CDR2 as FQNNGV. In DNA form, the CDR3 reads TGTGCCAGCAGCCCCATAGGTGGGGAGGGCTACACCTTC. It translates to CASSPIGGEGYTF.

The rearrangement joins TRBV4-3 to TRBJ1-6; TRBD1 matches 8 bases. V shed 1 base, J shed 8 bases, and the junction held 7 bases outside the gene matches. CDR1 and CDR2 from the germline V gene are LGHNA and YSLEER. The CDR3 is 16 residues long. Here the CDR3 reads CASSQVPGQGYSPLHF. CDR3 coding DNA: TGCGCCAGCAGCCAAGTGCCCGGACAGGGATATTCACCCCTCCACTTT.

The chain combines TRBV5-6 with TRBJ2-1; TRBD1 is a possible D gene (6 bases). Germline V gene sequence: CDR1 SGHDT, CDR2 YYEEEE. V lost 2 bases and J 7 bases, leaving 19 bases between the germline ends. CDR3 length: 16 residues. CDR3 nucleotide sequence: TGTGCCAGCAGCTTTTTAGGGTACAGGGAGCAAAATGAGCAGTTCTTC. It codes for CASSFLGYREQNEQFF.

The J gene is TRBJ2-1, the V gene TRBV9, with TRBD2 identical over 8 bases. V shed 7 bases, J shed 7 bases, and the junction held 19 bases outside the gene matches. Germline lookup yields CDR1 SGDLS and CDR2 YYNGEE. This CDR3 region has 17 residues. CDR3 loop: CASSRGGGSGIRNEQFF. The CDR3 DNA follows: TGTGCCAGCTCTCGTGGGGGAGGTAGCGGGATCAGAAATGAGCAGTTCTTC.

This clone was observed a handful of times. The V gene is TRBV4-3, the J gene TRBJ2-7; no reliable D call. Trimming shortened V by 0 bases and J by 7 bases, and 10 bases separated the two germline ends. Germline V CDR1 and CDR2: LGHNA, YSLEER. The CDR3 is 13 amino acids. The CDR3 DNA is TGCGCCAGCAGCCAAGATGTAAGCTCTGAGCAGTACTTC. Its translation: CASSQDVSSEQYF.

The chain is built from TRBV19 and TRBJ1-4; no clear D gene. V was clipped by 3 bases and J by 3 bases, with 14 bases between them. Per germline, CDR1 LNHDA and CDR2 SQIVND (reference sequence). This CDR3 is built from 16 residues. The DNA for the CDR3 is TGTGCCAGTAGTATCCAGGTCCCGGCCTCTAATGAAAAACTGTTTTTT. Its protein is CASSIQVPASNEKLFF.

The CDR3 loop reads CASSRAGTGGEKLFF. The DNA for the CDR3 is TGTGCCAGCAGCCGGGCTGGGACAGGGGGAGAAAAACTGTTTTTT. The chain employs TRBV4-2 and TRBJ1-4, with TRBD1 matching 11 bases. The germline gives CDR1 LGHNA, CDR2 YNFKEQ. The CDR3 is 15 amino acids. V dropped 4 bases and J dropped 8; count of bases not matched to a gene: 6.

This clone was recorded only once. This chain uses TRBV5-6 with TRBJ1-6, with 12 bases matching TRBD1. Germline V gives CDR1 SGHDT, CDR2 YYEEEE. V lost 3 bases and J lost 9; bases outside the gene matches: 7. The CDR3 is 16 amino acids. The CDR3 DNA reads TGTGCCAGCAGCTGGGGGGGACAGGGGGCCAGTTCACCCCTCCACTTT. Amino acids: CASSWGGQGASSPLHF.

The chain recombines TRBV6-1 with TRBJ1-3; D call uncertain. The CDR3 has 16 amino acids. The germline V gene has CDR1 MNHNS and CDR2 SASEGT. V shed 1 base and J shed 3 bases, with 13 bases lying between them. The CDR3 DNA reads TGTGCCAGCAGTGAAGGAATCCCCAGAGGTGGAAACACCATATATTTT. Translation gives CASSEGIPRGGNTIYF.

The chain links TRBV5-1 to TRBJ2-4, with TRBD1 identical over 10 bases. The CDR3 has 15 amino acids. V lost 4 bases and J lost 8; bases outside the gene matches: 9. The germline V gene encodes CDR1 SGHRS and CDR2 YFSETQ. CDR3 coding DNA: TGCGCCAGCAGCGAGCCCGGGACAGGGGAGGACATTCAGTACTTC. Amino acid sequence: CASSEPGTGEDIQYF.

This chain joins TRBV29-1 and TRBJ1-4; D gene ambiguous. This CDR3 is built from 13 residues. Germline-derived CDR1 and CDR2 are SQVTM and ANQGSEA. V was pared by 5 bases and J by 4 bases, with 11 bases between. The CDR3 DNA follows: TGCAGCGTTACTAGGGCCGGTAATGAAAAACTGTTTTTT. It yields the protein CSVTRAGNEKLFF.

The chain is built from TRBV7-2 and TRBJ2-3, with 7 bases that match TRBD2. Per germline, CDR1 SGHTA and CDR2 FQGNSA. V dropped 5 bases and J dropped 3; count of bases not matched to a gene: 5. This CDR3 contains 14 residues. The CDR3 sequence is CASSPGLDTDTQYF. As DNA, the CDR3 is TGTGCCAGCAGCCCCGGACTAGATACAGATACGCAGTATTTT.

The rearrangement uses TRBV6-5 and TRBJ1-6; possible D gene TRBD1, 5 bases. Germline V gene lookup returns CDR1 MNHEY and CDR2 SVGAGI. The CDR3 covers 15 residues. V lost 0 bases, J lost 5 bases, and 8 bases lay in between. Here the CDR3 reads CASSYSGRDNSPLHF. The CDR3 nucleotides are TGTGCCAGCAGTTACTCTGGCAGGGATAATTCACCCCTCCACTTT.

The chain recombines TRBV9 with TRBJ2-2, with 8 bases fitting TRBD1. Germline V gene data show CDR1 as SGDLS and CDR2 as YYNGEE. The trim removed 3 bases at V and 4 bases at J, leaving 2 bases unmatched. The length of the CDR3 is 14 residues. CDR3 protein: CASSEDRVTGELFF. The DNA of the CDR3 is TGTGCCAGCAGCGAGGACAGGGTCACCGGGGAGCTGTTTTTT.